This T cell receptor beta chain appears in the sequencing data of a study of cytomegalovirus exposure and HLA in healthy donors. Across the study: Clustering assigned over 70% of the roughly 400 genotyped donors to the Caucasian-associated ancestry cluster. Study-level results: The authors judged a highly shared variant cluster likely a sequencing artifact.

This CDR3 is built from 16 residues. Germline loops: CDR1 ENHRY, CDR2 SYGVKD. V shed 4 bases and J shed 7 bases, with 19 bases lying between them. The PCR ran on 60 Vbeta and 13 Jbeta primers. The repertoire was sequenced with immunoSEQ multiplex PCR; TCRdb's copy has only in-frame clones and lacks some. The sample yields 110,000 to 150,000 clones, around 80% seen once. This clone was observed once. Its specificity is unknown. This receptor was taken from a man aged 35 to 55 in good health and CMV-seronegative. V usage is TRBV10-3 and J usage is TRBJ2-2, with D hard to call. The sequencing sample was made of PBMCs. Here the CDR3 DNA reads TGTGCCATCAGTGGATGGGTTATGCGGTTGGGCGGGGAGCTGTTTTTT. Its protein is CAISGWVMRLGGELFF.